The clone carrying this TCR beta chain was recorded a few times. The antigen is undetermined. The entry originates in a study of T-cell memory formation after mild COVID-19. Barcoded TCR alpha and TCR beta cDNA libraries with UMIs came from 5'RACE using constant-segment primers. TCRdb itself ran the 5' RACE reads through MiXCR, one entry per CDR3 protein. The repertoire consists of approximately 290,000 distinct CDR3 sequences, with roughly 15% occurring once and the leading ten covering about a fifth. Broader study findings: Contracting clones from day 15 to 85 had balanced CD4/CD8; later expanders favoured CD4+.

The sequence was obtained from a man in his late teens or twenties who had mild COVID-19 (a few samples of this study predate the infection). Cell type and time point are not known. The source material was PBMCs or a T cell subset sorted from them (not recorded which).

In DNA, the CDR3 is TGTGCCAGCAGTTACTCAGCCCGGTTGGCTGAAGCTTTCTTT. As protein: CASSYSARLAEAFF. The chain has TRBV6-5 and TRBJ1-1; D gene ambiguous. The CDR3 is 14 residues long. Germline-derived CDR1 and CDR2 are MNHEY and SVGAGI. Trimming shortened V by 0 bases and J by 6 bases, and 11 bases separated the two germline ends.